One and the same sample provided the 23 T cell receptor beta chains below, sequenced in a study of CD8 T cells in ankylosing spondylitis. MiXCR, applied by TCRdb to the 5' RACE reads, yields one record per CDR3 protein. The sample yields a few hundred thousand distinct CDR3 sequences, about 20% seen once. Sequenced: blood, either unsorted or a sorted T cell fraction (not recorded which). The receptors stem from a male donor with ankylosing spondylitis or in good health (not recorded which).

J is TRBJ2-7 and V is TRBV7-9; 11 positions match TRBD1. V was pared by 4 bases and J by 3 bases, with 2 bases of the junction left unmatched. The CDR3 runs 14 residues. Per germline, CDR1 SEHNR and CDR2 FQNEAQ (reference sequence). The CDR3 loop is CASSSDRGLYEQYF. For the CDR3, the DNA is TGTGCCAGCAGCTCGGACAGGGGGCTCTACGAGCAGTACTTC.

For the CDR3, the DNA is TGTGCCAGCAGTTCAACCTTGACTAGCGGGGGGCCCACAGATACGCAGTATTTT. Translated, it gives CASSSTLTSGGPTDTQYF. This chain uses TRBV12-3 or TRBV12-4 with TRBJ2-3; 13 positions agree with TRBD2. J lost 2 bases, V lost 4 bases, and 9 bases had no gene match. This CDR3 is 18 amino acids long.

This rearrangement joins TRBV29-1 to TRBJ1-2, with D unclear. Trimming pared 4 bases from V and 8 bases from J, leaving 11 bases between. The germline V gene has CDR1 SQVTM and CDR2 ANQGSEA. This CDR3 contains 11 residues. CDR3 region: CSVAGIGGYTF. In nucleotides, the CDR3 is TGCAGCGTTGCCGGGATTGGCGGCTACACCTTC.

This clonotype has a handful of counts. The chain joins TRBV7-9 to TRBJ2-2, with D perhaps TRBD1 (5 bases). V was clipped by 1 base and J by 3 bases, with 15 bases between them. Germline values: CDR1 SEHNR, CDR2 FQNEAQ (reference sequence). The CDR3 covers 17 residues. The CDR3 loop reads CASSLDMTVLYTGELFF. The CDR3 DNA reads TGTGCCAGCAGCTTAGATATGACAGTTCTGTACACCGGGGAGCTGTTTTTT.

The J gene is TRBJ2-7, the V gene TRBV30, with TRBD1 as a possible D gene (5 bases). CDR3 length equals 13 residues. V was clipped by 0 bases and J by 5 bases, with 11 bases between them. Germline-derived CDR1 and CDR2 are GTSNPN and SVGIG (reference sequence). CDR3 in DNA: TGTGCCTGGAGTGTCTGGGGCCCGAACGAGCAGTACTTC. This sequence encodes CAWSVWGPNEQYF. Filled out from reference TRBV30 and TRBJ2-7, the complete variable domain reads SQTIHQWPATLVQPVGSPLSLECTVEGTSNPNLYWYRQAAGRGLQLLFYSVGIGQISSEVPQNLSASRPQDRQFILSSKKLLLSDSGFYLCAWSVWGPNEQYFGPGTRLTVT.

The chain links TRBV6-2 or TRBV6-3 to TRBJ2-7; 7 bases map to TRBD2. J was trimmed by 3 bases and V by 4 bases; bases with no gene match: 3. Germline V gene sequence: CDR1 MNHEY, CDR2 SVGEGT. The CDR3 totals 13 residues. This chain's CDR3 is CASSSWTSYEQYF. DNA of the CDR3: TGTGCCAGCAGTTCTTGGACTAGCTACGAGCAGTACTTC.

This clonotype has only a few counts. The rearrangement joins TRBV3-1 to TRBJ2-5; TRBD2 might be the D (5 bases). V was cut by 0 bases and J by 4 bases, with 24 bases left in between. This CDR3 is built from 19 residues. In germline, CDR1 is LGHDT, CDR2 YNNKEL (reference sequence). The CDR3 protein is CASSQEYPRRLARGETQYF. In nucleotides, the CDR3 is TGTGCCAGCAGCCAAGAGTATCCCCGACGGCTAGCCCGGGGAGAGACCCAGTACTTC.

CDR3 DNA sequence: TGTGCCAGCAGCTTCGGGACAGGGTTGAGGGCTGAAGCTTTCTTT. Protein: CASSFGTGLRAEAFF. The J gene is TRBJ1-1, the V gene TRBV13; 9 positions agree with TRBD1. Germline lookup yields CDR1 PRHDT and CDR2 FYEKMQ (reference sequence). The CDR3 runs to 15 residues. After removal of 3 bases from V and 6 bases from J, the junction contained 8 bases not matched to a gene.

J is TRBJ1-4 and V is TRBV4-1; unclear D gene. From germline, CDR1 is MGHRA and CDR2 YSYEKL. V was cut by 0 bases and J by 6 bases, with 17 bases left in between. CDR3 length: 17 residues. The CDR3 reads CASSQEHLLSWDEKLFF. CDR3 in DNA: TGCGCCAGCAGCCAAGAGCATCTCCTGTCCTGGGATGAAAAACTGTTTTTT.

There are a few counts of this clonotype. The chain combines TRBV29-1 with TRBJ2-1; tentatively, D is TRBD2 (6 bases). V was pared by 3 bases and J by 8 bases, with 14 bases between. The CDR3 runs to 13 residues. Germline V CDR1 and CDR2: SQVTM, ANQGSEA. CDR3 residues: CSVEEGSPHEQFF. CDR3 nucleotide sequence: TGCAGCGTTGAGGAGGGGTCCCCCCATGAGCAGTTCTTC.

The CDR3 protein is CSVLPSGGDNEQFF. CDR3 bases: TGCAGCGTTCTACCTAGCGGGGGAGACAATGAGCAGTTCTTC. The chain combines TRBV29-1 with TRBJ2-1; 10 nucleotides agree with TRBD2. The CDR3 loop spans 14 amino acids. Germline loops: CDR1 SQVTM, CDR2 ANQGSEA. V shed 5 bases, J shed 5 bases, and the junction held 6 bases outside the gene matches.

The chain joins TRBV10-3 to TRBJ2-1, with 10 bases lining up with TRBD1. There are 15 residues in the CDR3. Germline CDR1 and CDR2: ENHRY and SYGVKD. Trimming took 0 bases from V and 5 from J; bases not matched to a gene: 1. CDR3 sequence: CAISESGQGNNEQFF. For the CDR3, the DNA is TGTGCCATCAGTGAGTCGGGACAGGGGAACAATGAGCAGTTCTTC.

This clonotype was found a few times. This chain links TRBV3-1 with TRBJ2-3, with D perhaps TRBD2 (5 bases). The CDR3 contains 14 residues. CDR1 and CDR2 from the germline V gene are LGHDT and YNNKEL (reference sequence). V was cut by 1 base and J by 6 bases, with 11 bases left in between. The CDR3 DNA reads TGTGCCAGCAGCCAAGGAACTAGTTCGGATACGCAGTATTTT. Its protein product is CASSQGTSSDTQYF.

The genes are TRBV5-6 and TRBJ2-3, with D perhaps TRBD2 (5 bases). The CDR3 totals 16 residues. V was cut by 0 bases and J by 2 bases, with 13 bases left in between. Germline V gives CDR1 SGHDT, CDR2 YYEEEE. DNA for the CDR3: TGTGCCAGCAGCTTGGTAGGCAGACTATACACAGATACGCAGTATTTT. As protein: CASSLVGRLYTDTQYF.

This clonotype was detected only a few times. The chain is built from TRBV6-5 and TRBJ2-5; 10 bases map to TRBD1. The CDR3 is 17 residues long. After removal of 1 base from V and 5 bases from J, the junction contained 10 bases not matched to a gene. Germline-derived CDR1 and CDR2 are MNHEY and SVGAGI. The CDR3 loop reads CASSYFGPGQGRETQYF. The CDR3, as DNA: TGTGCCAGCAGTTACTTTGGACCGGGACAGGGGCGGGAGACCCAGTACTTC.

This clonotype was found a few times. The CDR3 reads CSARGGADTEAFF. CDR3 sequence (DNA): TGCAGTGCTAGAGGGGGGGCGGACACTGAAGCTTTCTTT. This rearrangement joins TRBV20-1 to TRBJ1-1; possible D gene TRBD1, 6 bases. The CDR3 is 13 residues long. Trimming took 1 base from V and 3 from J, leaving 9 bases between them. From germline, CDR1 is DFQATT and CDR2 SNEGSKA (reference sequence).

This clonotype was picked up a small number of times. V gene TRBV2 combines with J gene TRBJ2-7, with D possibly matching TRBD2 (7 bases). There are 15 residues in the CDR3. V was pared by 0 bases and J by 3 bases, with 12 bases between. CDR1 and CDR2 from the germline V gene are SNHLY and FYNNEI. The CDR3 here is CASSEAGGGIYEQYF. Written as DNA, the CDR3 is TGTGCCAGCAGTGAAGCGGGCGGGGGCATCTACGAGCAGTACTTC.

This clonotype has a count of ten or more. The V and J genes are TRBV25-1 and TRBJ2-1, with no clear D. Germline lookup yields CDR1 MGHDK and CDR2 SYGVNS. This CDR3 has 14 amino acids. Trimming removed 5 bases from V and 3 bases from J, with 11 bases in between. The CDR3 nucleotides read TGTGCCAGCAGTAAAGGACCCAGCTACAATGAGCAGTTCTTC. This encodes CASSKGPSYNEQFF.

In its sample, this clonotype was seen many times. The chain has TRBV28 and TRBJ2-2; D gene ambiguous. The CDR3 consists of 13 residues. With 5 bases removed from V and 2 bases from J, the gap between germline ends came to 6 bases. The V gene's germline CDR1 is MDHEN and CDR2 SYDVKM. The CDR3, as DNA: TGTGCCAGCAGTCCAAGAAACACCGGGGAGCTGTTTTTT. This sequence encodes CASSPRNTGELFF.

This clonotype was seen a handful of times. The chain combines TRBV4-1 with TRBJ2-1, with 8 bases aligning to TRBD2. This CDR3 contains 19 residues. J lost 0 bases, V lost 1 base, and 11 bases had no gene match. Germline V gene lookup returns CDR1 MGHRA and CDR2 YSYEKL. The CDR3 here is CASSQAGGPSVGSYNEQFF. In DNA, the CDR3 is TGCGCCAGCAGCCAAGCGGGGGGGCCTTCTGTTGGCTCCTACAATGAGCAGTTCTTC.

This clonotype was found a few times. The chain has TRBV7-3 and TRBJ2-1; D is possibly TRBD1 or TRBD2 (5 bases each). Germline loops: CDR1 SGHTA, CDR2 FQGTGA. Deletions cut 1 base from V and 8 bases from J, with 12 bases between. The CDR3 totals 14 residues. In nucleotides, the CDR3 is TGTGCCAGCAGCTTAAATATGGGGGTCGATGAGCAGTTCTTC. It yields the protein CASSLNMGVDEQFF. The whole variable domain, filled in from reference TRBV7-3 and TRBJ2-1, reads GAGVSQTPSNKVTEKGKYVELRCDPISGHTALYWYRQSLGQGPEFLIYFQGTGAADDSGLPNDRFFAVRPEGSVSTLKIQRTERGDSAVYLCASSLNMGVDEQFFGPGTRLTVL.

The chain has TRBV5-1 and TRBJ2-2, with 9 bases fitting TRBD1. Losses at the gene ends were 7 bases for V and 6 bases for J; bases not matched to a gene: 10. Germline-derived CDR1 and CDR2 are SGHRS and YFSETQ. The CDR3 has 15 residues. CDR3 loop: CASREDRGDAGELFF. The CDR3 nucleotides are TGCGCCAGCCGGGAGGACAGGGGAGACGCCGGGGAGCTGTTTTTT.

Worth noting for this clonotype: Without the conserved terminal phenylalanine or tryptophan, this CDR3 likely stems from a read error. The chain recombines TRBV7-8 with TRBJ2-3, with a possible D match to TRBD1 (5 bases). CDR3 size: 14 residues. V dropped 2 bases and J dropped 2 bases, with 8 bases sitting between them. The germline V gene encodes CDR1 SGHVS and CDR2 FQNEAQ. The CDR3 sequence: CASSLRGDTDTQYL. CDR3 nucleotide sequence: TGTGCCAGCAGCTTAAGGGGTGACACAGATACGCAGTATTTG.